This T cell receptor (beta chain) was retrieved from a study of beta chain features in type 1 diabetes. For the study at large: Patients looked much like healthy donors when it came to age, gender and cell yields. Study results and limitations: Sequencing used cDNA, and cells with high TCR expression could therefore be over-represented.

Every bit of the isolated RNA underwent reverse transcription, so sequencing read expressed TCRB transcripts. The data were produced by immunoSEQ multiplex PCR, yet TCRdb's version contains in-frame clones alone and is incomplete. Here the sample spans under 550,000 clones, over 9.5% being singletons. Germline V gene lookup returns CDR1 SGHVS and CDR2 FQNEAQ. This CDR3 has 16 residues. Trimming removed 0 bases at V and 2 bases at J, with 8 bases between. This clone has only a few counts. Its antigen remains unidentified. The sample comprised naive CD4+ T cells from blood. This rearrangement joins TRBV7-8 to TRBJ2-6, with a weak D call TRBD2 (5 bases). This receptor was taken from a woman younger than 30 in good health. CDR3 bases: TGTGCCAGCAGCTTAGCGGTCGGGGCTGGGGCCAACGTCCTGACTTTC. It codes for CASSLAVGAGANVLTF.